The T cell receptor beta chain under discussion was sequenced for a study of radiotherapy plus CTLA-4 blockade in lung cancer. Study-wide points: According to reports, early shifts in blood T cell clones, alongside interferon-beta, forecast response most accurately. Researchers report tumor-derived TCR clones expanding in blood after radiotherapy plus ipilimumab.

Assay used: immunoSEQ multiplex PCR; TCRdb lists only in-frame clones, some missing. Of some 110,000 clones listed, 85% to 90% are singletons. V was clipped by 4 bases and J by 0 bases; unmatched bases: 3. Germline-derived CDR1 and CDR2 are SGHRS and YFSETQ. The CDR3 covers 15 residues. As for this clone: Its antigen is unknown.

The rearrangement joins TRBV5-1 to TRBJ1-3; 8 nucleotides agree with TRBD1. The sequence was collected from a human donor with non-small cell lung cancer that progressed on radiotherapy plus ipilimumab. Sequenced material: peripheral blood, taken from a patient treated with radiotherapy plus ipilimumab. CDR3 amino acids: CASSTGGYSGNTIYF. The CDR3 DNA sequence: TGCGCCAGCAGCACAGGGGGTTACTCTGGAAACACCATATATTTT.